This T cell receptor beta chain appears in the sequencing data of a study of beta chain features in type 1 diabetes. Study-level results: Across patients, naive, central memory and Treg TCRB repertoires exhibited apparently greater similarity than was observed across healthy donors. Among all four CD4+ subsets, Type 1 diabetes patients had TCRB CDR3s that were moderately but significantly shorter. A definitive answer on HLA type influencing TCRB rearrangement was not reached here.

The germline V gene encodes CDR1 MNHNS and CDR2 SASEGT. The CDR3 sequence is 14 residues long. As every portion of the isolated RNA was reverse transcribed, the sequencing read expressed TCRB transcripts. Using immunoSEQ multiplex PCR, the repertoire was profiled, and TCRdb retains in-frame clones only, with some absent. The repertoire consists of roughly 400,000 clones, with roughly 9.8% occurring once and the leading ten covering about 0.6%. Cells sorted by CD45RO/CCR7/CD25/CD127/CD95/CD27 comprised CD4+ naive, central memory, regulatory and stem cell-like memory cells. The sample holds a few counts of this clone. Its antigen remains unidentified. The junction shows a germline mismatch at one end, possibly a read error.

Sequenced sample: central memory CD4+ T cells from blood. The source of this sequence is a man aged 25-40 years with type 1 diabetes. The J gene is TRBJ1-3, the V gene TRBV6-1; D might be TRBD1 (6 bases). The CDR3 reads CAISESGHGNTIYF. The CDR3 region has the DNA TGTGCCATCAGTGAGTCGGGACACGGAAACACCATATATTTT.